Reported below is one T cell receptor (beta chain). Its cognate antigen is unknown. Markers CD45RO/CCR7/CD25/CD127/CD95/CD27 served to sort CD4+ naive, central memory, regulatory and stem cell-like memory cells. This sample was taken from a study of beta chain features in type 1 diabetes. The investigators reverse transcribed all of the isolated RNA, so they sequenced expressed TCRB transcripts. Sequenced by immunoSEQ multiplex PCR; TCRdb stores in-frame clones only, minus some. The sample carries over 65,000 clones, under 35% recorded once. Study-wide findings and caveats: A greater similarity of naive, central memory and Treg TCRB repertoires was seen among patients than among healthy donors. There were fewer insertions and more deletions at the VDJ junctions of type 1 diabetes patients. Overrepresentation of cells with high TCR expression could result from cDNA sequencing.

The sample was stem cell memory CD4+ T cells from blood. The sequence came from a woman aged 18-29 years in good health.

In DNA form, the CDR3 reads TGTGCCAGCAGCCCCGGGGGGTTTGGCACTGAAGCTTTCTTT. This translates into CASSPGGFGTEAFF. This rearrangement joins TRBV7-3 to TRBJ1-1; D may be TRBD1 (5 bases). Per germline, CDR1 SGHTA and CDR2 FQGTGA. The ends were cut back, 5 bases at V and 4 bases at J, with 14 bases in the middle. This CDR3 region has 14 residues.